This record looks at one T cell receptor (beta chain) sequence and its context. Its antigen is not yet known. No much larger clonotype is one base removed from it; base qualities were not supplied. Instrument used: Illumina NovaSeq 6000. TCRalpha and TCRbeta cDNA libraries were built by 5'RACE with constant-segment primers, adding sample barcodes and unique molecular identifiers. RNA was extracted from every sample with Trizol reagent. The libraries were amplified in two PCR steps, and the second step added a second sample barcode and Illumina TruSeq adapters. Sequencing of libraries was performed on an Illumina NovaSeq with 2 x 150 bp paired-end reads. Regarding the original processing steps: The reads were demultiplexed and collapsed into UMI-guided consensus sequences using migec v1.2.7. With mixcr v2.1.11, UMI consensuses were aligned to TRA and TRB V and J templates and assembled into clonotypes. A clonotype was counted as expanded or contracted only when both edgeR and NoisET called the clonotype significant, with the noise models trained on biological replicates. edgeR calls used a false discovery rate-adjusted p below 0.01 and a log2 fold-change threshold of 1. As an exploratory analysis of dynamics, max-normalized trajectories of the 1000 most abundant clonotypes were examined by PCA with hierarchical clustering. Separately sequenced CD4+ and CD8+ repertoires were used to assign a CD4 or CD8 phenotype to each responding clone. Using fastp trimming at Q25 and MiXCR clonotype assembly, TCRdb reanalyzed the public sequencing data and kept in-frame beta chains. Each entry is one CDR3 protein sequence, shown with its most common DNA and genes. TCRdb, rather than the study authors, made the V and J calls. For this sample there are hundreds of thousands of distinct CDR3 sequences; approximately 15% appear just once. In total, the top ten clones hold just over 8% of the sample.

The sample originates from a study of T-cell memory formation after mild COVID-19 (TCRdb year 2021). About the full investigation: Most TCR sequence clusters were specific to one of the two donors. Longitudinal TCRalpha and TCRbeta repertoire sequencing tracked T-cell clones expanding and contracting after mild COVID-19 in a couple of donors. Two young, previously healthy adult volunteers, one female and one male, were included in the cohort. On the study overall, not on this receptor specifically: The study covered only two mild cases, and larger cohorts including severe cases with pre-infection samples were considered necessary. Clones that contracted from day 15 to 85 showed balanced CD4/CD8 phenotypes, whereas a second wave of clones that expanded from day 15 to 37 leaned towards CD4+. SARS-CoV-2 specificity was not confirmed for the second-wave clones peaking on day 37. The detection of some responding clones in pre-infection memory suggests that pre-existing cross-reactive memory T cells joined the SARS-CoV-2 response. Contracting CD4+ clones appeared mostly in the CM and EM memory subsets, whereas CD8+ clones were enriched in EMRA.

Ficoll-Paque density gradient centrifugation was the method used to isolate PBMCs. The germline V gene (reference sequence) provides CDR1 DFQATT and CDR2 SNEGSKA. Spanning cysteine to phenylalanine, the CDR3 consists of 19 amino acids. Only CDR3 DNA is held: 57 bases, read in frame from base 1. Clipping removes 5 bases from V and 2 bases from J, with 16 as the unmatched junction base count. The chain uses TRBV20-1 and TRBJ2-3; TRBD2 matches 13 bases in the middle. Sequenced sample: PBMCs or a T cell subset sorted from them (not recorded which). This receptor was taken from an adult woman who had mild COVID-19 (a few samples of this study predate the infection). The sample titles of this study are shuffled in the database, so cell type and time point are left out; the donor was told from shared clones. The nucleotide sequence is given as TGCAGTGCTGCGCCAGGACTAGCGGGAGCCGGGGGGGCCACAGATACGCAGTATTTT. This translates into CSAAPGLAGAGGATDTQYF.